The rows below give T cell receptor beta chains drawn from one sample of a study of OX40 agonist ivuxolimab in advanced cancers. Assay: immunoSEQ multiplex PCR; the TCRdb copy retains only in-frame clones and omits some. The top ten clones hold around 0.32% of a sample with over 95,000 clones, 91% of them seen once. This material consisted of CD4+ or CD8+ T cells sorted from blood, taken in a trial of the OX40 agonist ivuxolimab. The source of these receptors is an adult with an advanced solid tumor such as melanoma, head and neck, liver or kidney cancer. The CDR3 runs from the conserved cysteine through the conserved F or W. D genes are given only for firm matches. Clone size is not always given. Where it is, it says once, few, many or a class for expanded clones.

NA,TRBD1,TRBV18,TRBJ2-1,TGTGCCAGCTCCCTGGACAGGGGGCGTTACAATGAGCAGTTCTTC,CASSLDRGRYNEQFF
NA,NA,TRBV29-1,TRBJ2-7,TGCAGCGTTGATGCACCGACCCCAGGCGAGCAGTACTTC,CSVDAPTPGEQYF
NA,NA,TRBV7-2,TRBJ1-5,TGTGCCAGCAGCCCCGACCGACGCAATCAGCCCCAGCATTTT,CASSPDRRNQPQHF
NA,NA,TRBV4-2,TRBJ1-2,TGTGCCAGCAGCCAAGATTTTGGGGCAGGGAATGGCTACACCTTC,CASSQDFGAGNGYTF
NA,TRBD2,TRBV7-6,TRBJ2-7,TGTGCCAGCAGCCCTTTAGCGGGTCGAGAGCAGTACTTC,CASSPLAGREQYF
NA,NA,TRBV28,TRBJ2-7,TGTGCCAGCAGCCGTCTCCTTAACTACGAGCAGTACTTC,CASSRLLNYEQYF
NA,TRBD1,TRBV5-1,TRBJ2-2,TGCGCCAGCAGCCTACAGGGGGCCGGAAACACCGGGGAGCTGTTTTTT,CASSLQGAGNTGELFF
NA,TRBD1,TRBV19,TRBJ2-7,TGTGCCAGTGCGGAGGATGACAGGGGTGGATACGAGCAGTACTTC,CASAEDDRGGYEQYF
NA,TRBD1,TRBV19,TRBJ2-5,TGTGCCAGTAGTTGGGCAGGGGGAGTGGAAGAGACCCAGTACTTC,CASSWAGGVEETQYF
NA,NA,TRBV7-6,TRBJ1-3,TGTGCCAGCAGCTTAGACGGACAGCGGGACACCATATATTTT,CASSLDGQRDTIYF
NA,NA,TRBV29-1,TRBJ1-1,TGCAGCGTTGCTGGGAGAATGAACACTGAAGCTTTCTTT,CSVAGRMNTEAFF
NA,NA,TRBV5-1,TRBJ2-7,TGCGCCAGCAGCATTGGTGCGGGTGCCCTAAGCTCCTACGAGCAGTACTTC,CASSIGAGALSSYEQYF
NA,NA,TRBV7-8,TRBJ1-2,TGTGCCAGCAGCTCGGGACCTATGTGGGGCTACACCTTC,CASSSGPMWGYTF
once,NA,TRBV7-9,TRBJ1-5,TGTGCCAGCAGCTTAGGACACTCCCGGAACAATCAGCCCCAGCATTTT,CASSLGHSRNNQPQHF
NA,TRBD2,TRBV28,TRBJ2-3,TGTGCCAGCAGTTTTCTTGGTGCGGGAGGGCCTGAAGATACGCAGTATTTT,CASSFLGAGGPEDTQYF
NA,NA,TRBV4-1,TRBJ1-4,TGCGCCAGCAGCCAAGAGGCAGGCTTTAATGAAAAACTGTTTTTT,CASSQEAGFNEKLFF
once,TRBD2,TRBV28,TRBJ2-1,TGTGCCAGCAGCATGGGGACTAGCGGGAGGGTTTGGGACTCCTACAATGAGCAGTTCTTC,CASSMGTSGRVWDSYNEQFF
NA,NA,TRBV28,TRBJ2-3,TGTGCCAGCAGTTCGCCCGGGGGGCCAAGCACAGATACGCAGTATTTT,CASSSPGGPSTDTQYF
NA,TRBD2,TRBV7-2,TRBJ2-4,TGTGCCAGCAGGGCGGGACTAGCGGGAGGGCAAAACATTCAGTACTTC,CASRAGLAGGQNIQYF
NA,NA,TRBV13,TRBJ2-1,TGTGCCGCGAGGGGGGGAGGAGCTGAGCAGTTCTTC,CAARGGGAEQFF
NA,TRBD2,TRBV30,TRBJ2-7,TGTGCCTGGAGGACTAGCGGGAGTGGCGAGCAGTACTTC,CAWRTSGSGEQYF
NA,NA,TRBV7-9,TRBJ2-2,TGTGCCAGCAGGGAGCGGCCGAACACCGGGGAGCTGTTTTTT,CASRERPNTGELFF
NA,TRBD2,TRBV4-1,TRBJ2-1,TGCGCCAGCAGCCAAGCCGTTGGGACTAGCGGGAGGGAGGCTGAGCAGTTCTTC,CASSQAVGTSGREAEQFF
NA,NA,TRBV7-6,TRBJ2-5,TGTGCCAGCAGCTTAGGGGGAAGATTAGAGACCCAGTACTTC,CASSLGGRLETQYF
once,NA,TRBV27,TRBJ1-6,TGTGCCAGCAGTCCAACCTCGGGAGGGAACTCACCCCTCCACTTT,CASSPTSGGNSPLHF
NA,NA,TRBV7-2,TRBJ2-5,TGTGCCAGCAGCCCCGACCGAACCCTCCGGGAGACCCAGTACTTC,CASSPDRTLRETQYF
NA,NA,TRBV2,TRBJ2-1,TGTGCCAGCAAGATGGGCGGTAATGAGCAGTTCTTC,CASKMGGNEQFF
NA,NA,TRBV28,TRBJ2-3,TGTGCCAGCAGTCGTGGAGGGGGGCGGACAGATACGCAGTATTTT,CASSRGGGRTDTQYF
NA,TRBD2,TRBV6-6,TRBJ2-1,TGTGCCAGCAGTTACGGATCTAGCGGGACGCGAGAGCAGTTCTTC,CASSYGSSGTREQFF
NA,NA,TRBV4-3,TRBJ1-5,TGCGCCAGCAGCCAAGAGACCGTGAATCAGCCCCAGCATTTT,CASSQETVNQPQHF
NA,NA,TRBV18,TRBJ2-2,TGTGCCAGCTCACCGACAGGGAACACCGGGGAGCTGTTTTTT,CASSPTGNTGELFF
NA,NA,TRBV7-2,TRBJ2-2,TGTGCCAGCAGTTCTGACACCGGGGAGCTGTTTTTT,CASSSDTGELFF
NA,TRBD2,TRBV18,TRBJ2-7,TGTGCCAGCTCACCACCGGGACTAGCGGGAGTGGGGGAGCAGTACTTC,CASSPPGLAGVGEQYF
NA,NA,TRBV7-2,TRBJ2-1,TGTGCCAGCAGAGACGAAGGGACAAGGAGGTTTGAGCAGTTCTTC,CASRDEGTRRFEQFF
NA,TRBD2,TRBV27,TRBJ2-2,TGTGCCAGCAGTTTAGCAGCGGGACGAACAACCGGGGAGCTGTTTTTT,CASSLAAGRTTGELFF
NA,NA,TRBV10-3,TRBJ1-5,TGTGCCATCTCGGGAAAGAATAATCAGCCCCAGCATTTT,CAISGKNNQPQHF
NA,NA,TRBV19,TRBJ1-5,TGTGCCAGTAGTAAGAACCCCGCGGGAAGGGGTGTACGTCAGCCCCAGCATTTT,CASSKNPAGRGVRQPQHF
NA,NA,TRBV10-3,TRBJ1-6,TGTGCCATCGGGACGGATTATAATTCACCCCTCCACTTT,CAIGTDYNSPLHF
NA,NA,TRBV29-1,TRBJ2-1,TGCAGCGTCCGGCAGGGACCTGGCGGGTACAATGAGCAGTTCTTC,CSVRQGPGGYNEQFF
NA,NA,TRBV6-1,TRBJ2-1,TGTGCCAGCAGCCCCTCGACGTCCTGGGACAATGAGCAGTTCTTC,CASSPSTSWDNEQFF
NA,TRBD1,TRBV7-2,TRBJ2-2,TGTGCCAGCAGCTTAGAGACCGGGACAGTGAACACCGGGGAGCTGTTTTTT,CASSLETGTVNTGELFF
few,TRBD2,TRBV19,TRBJ2-7,TGTGCCAGTAGCCTCACTAGCGGGAGAGACGAGCAGTACTTC,CASSLTSGRDEQYF
NA,NA,TRBV28,TRBJ2-6,TGTGCCAGCAGTTTAGGGGCCAACGTCCTGACTTTC,CASSLGANVLTF
NA,TRBD2,TRBV29-1,TRBJ2-3,TGCAGCGTGGAACTATCGACTCGACTAGCGGGAGGCCGCACAGATACGCAGTATTTT,CSVELSTRLAGGRTDTQYF
NA,NA,TRBV5-5,TRBJ1-5,TGTGCCAGCAGCTTAGACAGCAATCAGCCCCAGCATTTT,CASSLDSNQPQHF
NA,NA,TRBV28,TRBJ1-4,TGTGCCAGCAGTTATGGGGGAACATTGTTTTTT,CASSYGGTLFF
NA,TRBD2,TRBV7-2,TRBJ2-1,TGTGCCAGCAGCTTTAGCGGGAGGGCTTACAATGAGCAGTTCTTC,CASSFSGRAYNEQFF
NA,NA,TRBV7-2,TRBJ1-4,TGTGCCAGCAGCTCTTTCCCCAATGAAAAACTGTTTTTT,CASSSFPNEKLFF
NA,NA,TRBV5-4,TRBJ2-5,TGTGCCAGCAGCTCGGGCCCCGGGGGACAAGAGACCCAGTACTTC,CASSSGPGGQETQYF
NA,NA,TRBV19,TRBJ2-7,TGTGCCAGTAGTACCCGGGGTAGCGGCTCCTACGAGCAGTACTTC,CASSTRGSGSYEQYF
once,TRBD2,TRBV5-4,TRBJ2-1,TGTGCCAGCAGCTCATTTGGACGACTAGCGGGAGGGAGTGAGCAGTTCTTC,CASSSFGRLAGGSEQFF
NA,NA,TRBV9,TRBJ2-7,TGTGCCAGCAGCGTATCGGTGGGGGACTACGAGCAGTACTTC,CASSVSVGDYEQYF
NA,NA,TRBV29-1,TRBJ1-2,TGCAGCGTTGGCACTACAAGCTATGGCTACACCTTC,CSVGTTSYGYTF
NA,NA,TRBV10-1,TRBJ2-7,TGCGCCAGCAGTGAGTCGAAAAAGGTCTCGACGCGGCAGTACTTC,CASSESKKVSTRQYF